The 28 T cell receptor beta chains reported below all come from one sample, sequenced in a study of low-dose radiotherapy and immunotherapy resistance in tumors (dated by TCRdb to the early 2020s). Explained via the paper, the time point label denotes: after trial treatment. The treatment or condition label, read with the paper, signifies: LDRT plus nivolumab, ipilimumab, low-dose cyclophosphamide and aspirin (RACIN trial). The instrument given in TCRdb is Illumina HiSeq 2500. A roughly 20-cycle PCR with Phusion amplified the TCRs, pairing a constant-region primer with the adapter that was attached to the V primers. TCRdb applied fastp at Q25 and MiXCR to the public reads, then kept only in-frame beta chains. Rows with a matching CDR3 protein are joined into one entry that keeps the most common DNA and genes. The sample has around 57,000 distinct CDR3 sequences on record, around 33% of them singletons. The ten largest clones represent roughly 8% of the sample.

The sample in question was PBMCs, obtained after low-dose radiotherapy plus immunotherapy. Receptors were obtained from a male donor with rectosigmoid adenocarcinoma.

The chain is built from TRBV4-1 and TRBJ1-2, with TRBD1 identical over 7 bases. With 5 bases clipped from V and 0 bases from J, the junction kept 6 bases outside the gene matches. CDR3 length: 15 amino acids. Germline-derived CDR1 and CDR2 are MGHRA and YSYEKL. CDR3 sequence (DNA): TGCGCCAGCAGCGAACAGGGGTCGGCTAACTATGGCTACACCTTC. Translation gives CASSEQGSANYGYTF.

A remark on this clonotype: A read error likely explains this, since a far larger clone differs by one base. V and J are TRBV11-2 and TRBJ1-5, with 9 bases fitting TRBD1. The V and J ends lost 8 bases and 7 bases, in that order; junction bases with no gene match: 12. The germline V gene encodes CDR1 SGHAT and CDR2 FQNNGV. The CDR3 covers 15 residues. This CDR3 reads CASCAQDRGKQPQHF. CDR3 nucleotide sequence: TGTGCCAGCTGCGCTCAAGACAGGGGGAAACAGCCCCAGCATTTT.

This rearrangement joins TRBV27 to TRBJ2-2; 7 bases agree with TRBD1. Trimming removed 5 bases from V and 0 bases from J; junction bases left unmatched: 6. The CDR3 extends over 16 amino acids. Germline lookup yields CDR1 MNHEY and CDR2 SMNVEV (reference sequence). CDR3 protein: CASSARGTTNTGELFF. The CDR3 DNA reads as TGTGCCAGCAGTGCCAGGGGGACCACGAACACCGGGGAGCTGTTTTTT.

This clonotype was observed at least ten times. The chain uses TRBV5-4 and TRBJ1-1; no definite D call. CDR3 length: 13 amino acids. Trimming cost V 4 bases and J 1 base, with 8 bases left between them. CDR1 is SGHNT and CDR2 is YYREEE in the germline V gene (reference sequence). The CDR3 is CASSRQGNTEAFF. In DNA, the CDR3 is TGTGCCAGCAGCCGCCAAGGGAACACTGAAGCTTTCTTT.

The chain has TRBV11-2 and TRBJ2-2; TRBD1 aligns across 7 bases. Germline CDR1 SGHAT, CDR2 FQNNGV. This CDR3 comprises 13 residues. J lost 4 bases, V lost 7 bases, and 3 bases had no gene match. This CDR3 is CASKGQPTGELFF. The CDR3 nucleotides read TGTGCCAGCAAGGGACAGCCCACCGGGGAGCTGTTTTTT.

This clonotype was seen at least ten times. Written as DNA, the CDR3 is TGTGCCAGTAGCCCGGCAGTTATCGGCGAGCAGTACTTC. This translates into CASSPAVIGEQYF. The rearrangement uses TRBV19 and TRBJ2-7; D unresolved. Between the trimmed V and J ends, which lost 6 bases and 6 bases, there was a span of 15 bases. The CDR3 runs 13 residues. Germline CDR1 and CDR2: LNHDA and SQIVND (reference sequence). The variable domain in full, with the rest retrieved from reference TRBV19 and TRBJ2-7, is DGGITQSPKYLFRKEGQNVTLSCEQNLNHDAMYWYRQDPGQGLRLIYYSQIVNDFQKGDIAEGYSVSREKKESFPLTVTSAQKNPTAFYLCASSPAVIGEQYFGPGTRLTVT.

Comments on this clonotype: Just one base apart from a much larger clone, this may be a read error. The genes are TRBV7-2 and TRBJ2-5; 11 bases agree with TRBD1. This CDR3 contains 14 residues. CDR1 and CDR2 from the germline V gene are SGHTA and FQGNSA. Unmatched junction bases numbered 5, after V lost 6 bases and J lost 5 bases. Here the CDR3 reads CASRPWTGGETQYF. The CDR3 bases are TGTGCCAGCAGGCCTTGGACAGGGGGCGAGACCCAGTACTTC.

This clonotype is categorized as medium-sized. This chain uses TRBV28 with TRBJ1-3; D call uncertain. The germline gives CDR1 MDHEN, CDR2 SYDVKM. The CDR3 is 16 residues long. V was trimmed by 3 bases and J by 2 bases, leaving 14 bases between them. For the CDR3, the DNA is TGTGCCAGCAGTTTGTACGGTACTTTGGCTGGAAACACCATATATTTT. Protein: CASSLYGTLAGNTIYF. The full variable domain, in which reference TRBV28 and TRBJ1-3 provide the parts outside the CDR3, is DVKVTQSSRYLVKRTGEKVFLECVQDMDHENMFWYRQDPGLGLRLIYFSYDVKMKEKGDIPEGYSVSREKKERFSLILESASTNQTSMYLCASSLYGTLAGNTIYFGEGSWLTVV.

This clonotype has at least ten counts. This chain joins TRBV4-3 and TRBJ2-5; possibly TRBD1 for D (6 bases). CDR1 is LGHNA and CDR2 is YSLEER in the germline V gene. The CDR3 is 16 residues long. Trimming took 0 bases from V and 4 from J, leaving 15 bases between them. The CDR3 is CASSQDPPGAGETQYF. CDR3 bases: TGCGCCAGCAGCCAAGATCCCCCAGGGGCGGGAGAGACCCAGTACTTC.

This chain joins TRBV19 and TRBJ1-1; unclear D gene. The V gene's germline CDR1 is LNHDA and CDR2 SQIVND (reference sequence). Trimming took off 2 bases at V and 0 bases at J, with 7 bases between the two ends. CDR3 length: 14 residues. The CDR3 DNA follows: TGTGCCAGTAGTATAATCTCTATGAACACTGAAGCTTTCTTT. Translated: CASSIISMNTEAFF.

This clonotype came up many times. The genes are TRBV6-2 or TRBV6-3 and TRBJ1-5; TRBD1 is a possible D gene (5 bases). The CDR3 runs to 15 residues. CDR1 and CDR2 from the germline V gene are MNHEY and SVGEGT. The V end lost 3 bases, the J end lost 0 bases, and 9 bases lay between the germline ends. The CDR3 loop reads CASSYSGRSNQPQHF. The CDR3, as DNA: TGTGCCAGCAGTTATTCAGGGCGTAGCAATCAGCCCCAGCATTTT.

The rearrangement links TRBV29-1 to TRBJ2-1; 14 nucleotides match TRBD2. The CDR3 spans 14 residues. CDR1 is SQVTM, CDR2 ANQGSEA, per germline. The V and J ends lost 6 bases and 9 bases, in that order; junction bases with no gene match: 7. The CDR3 loop reads CSVRLAGGSGEQFF. The CDR3 DNA sequence: TGCAGCGTGCGACTAGCGGGAGGGTCCGGTGAGCAGTTCTTC.

The sample holds a few counts of this clonotype. The CDR3 protein is CASSPPSLQTNYGYTF. CDR3 nucleotides: TGTGCCAGCTCACCACCGTCTTTGCAAACTAACTATGGCTACACCTTC. The V gene is TRBV18, the J gene TRBJ1-2; D gene unclear. V gave up 0 bases and J gave up 0 bases, with 11 bases separating them. The CDR3 has 16 residues. Germline CDR1 and CDR2: KGHSH and LQKENI.

This clonotype was detected many times. The V gene is TRBV28, the J gene TRBJ1-6; D remains unclear. Germline-derived CDR1 and CDR2 are MDHEN and SYDVKM. This CDR3 is built from 18 residues. The V and J ends lost 5 bases and 0 bases respectively, with 17 bases between them. CDR3 DNA: TGTGCCAGCAGTCCGGGCAGCAAGATGAGCTCCTATAATTCACCCCTCCACTTT. It is translated as CASSPGSKMSSYNSPLHF.

Of note for this clonotype: This likely came from a read error, as a far larger clone is one base away. The chain links TRBV12-3 or TRBV12-4 to TRBJ2-1, with D perhaps TRBD1 or TRBD2 (5 bases each). Trimming removed 4 bases from V and 13 bases from J, with 23 bases in between. The CDR3 sequence is 15 residues long. CDR3: CASSSPGTMGETQFF. CDR3 in DNA: TGTGCCAGCAGTTCACCGGGAACAATGGGGGAGACCCAGTTCTTC.

The chain carries TRBV27 and TRBJ2-4; D is unclear. Germline values: CDR1 MNHEY, CDR2 SMNVEV (reference sequence). V lost 4 bases and J 9 bases, leaving 16 bases between the germline ends. This CDR3 comprises 14 residues. The CDR3: CASSYFTEVSIQYF. DNA for the CDR3: TGTGCCAGCAGTTACTTTACCGAGGTGTCCATTCAGTACTTC.

This clonotype was counted a single time. This chain joins TRBV6-2 or TRBV6-3 and TRBJ2-3; D is perhaps TRBD1 or TRBD2 (6 bases each). Germline V CDR1 and CDR2: MNHEY, SVGEGT. The CDR3 is 16 amino acids. V was cut by 0 bases and J by 4 bases, with 14 bases left in between. As DNA, the CDR3 is TGTGCCAGCAGTTACTCTCAGGGGAGGATAGCAGATACGCAGTATTTT. Encoded protein: CASSYSQGRIADTQYF.

This clonotype was picked up many times. The genes are TRBV12-3 or TRBV12-4 and TRBJ1-5; the D is unclear. V dropped 3 bases and J dropped 6 bases, with 12 bases sitting between them. The CDR3 spans 14 residues. The CDR3 spells CASSFGLSGQPQHF. In nucleotides, the CDR3 is TGTGCCAGCAGTTTCGGTCTTTCGGGTCAGCCCCAGCATTTT.

This clonotype was seen only a few times. The chain recombines TRBV5-1 with TRBJ1-1, with 9 bases identical to TRBD1. In germline, CDR1 is SGHRS, CDR2 YFSETQ. This CDR3 spans 13 amino acids. Germline trimming cut 4 bases from V and 6 bases from J; bases unmatched to any gene: 4. The CDR3 nucleotides read TGCGCCAGCAGCCCAGGGGACAGGGCTGAAGCTTTCTTT. Translating it yields CASSPGDRAEAFF.

This clonotype was seen many times. The chain joins TRBV27 to TRBJ1-4; 9 bases align to TRBD1. The CDR3 is made up of 12 amino acids. Germline V CDR1 and CDR2: MNHEY, SMNVEV (reference sequence). The trim removed 6 bases at V and 14 bases at J, leaving 7 bases unmatched. CDR3 amino acids: CASRTGGVPLFF. As DNA, the CDR3 is TGTGCCAGCAGAACAGGGGGCGTTCCCCTGTTTTTT. The full variable domain, rest sourced from reference TRBV27 and TRBJ1-4, is EAQVTQNPRYLITVTGKKLTVTCSQNMNHEYMSWYRQDPGLGLRQIYYSMNVEVTDKGDVPEGYKVSRKEKRNFPLILESPSPNQTSLYFCASRTGGVPLFFGSGTQLSVL.

This clonotype has a count of ten or more. The CDR3: CASSIGTGGNQPQHF. The DNA for the CDR3 is TGTGCCAGCAGTATTGGGACAGGGGGGAATCAGCCCCAGCATTTT. The chain joins TRBV28 to TRBJ1-5, with 11 bases matching TRBD1. V was clipped by 5 bases and J by 4 bases; unmatched bases: 4. The germline CDR1 and CDR2 sequences are MDHEN and SYDVKM. The length of the CDR3 is 15 residues.

The genes are TRBV28 and TRBJ2-1; 7 nucleotides agree with TRBD2. The trim removed 4 bases at V and 3 bases at J, leaving 3 bases unmatched. Germline V gene lookup returns CDR1 MDHEN and CDR2 SYDVKM. The CDR3 runs to 14 residues. The CDR3 DNA follows: TGTGCCAGCAGTTGGGGGGGAGGCTACAATGAGCAGTTCTTC. Encoded protein: CASSWGGGYNEQFF.

Here the CDR3 reads CASSASQGQVPYTQYF. For the CDR3, the DNA is TGTGCCAGCAGCGCCAGTCAGGGACAGGTCCCCTATACGCAGTATTTT. J is TRBJ2-3 and V is TRBV9; 8 bases agree with TRBD1. V was clipped by 3 bases and J by 7 bases; unmatched bases: 13. CDR1 and CDR2 from the germline V gene are SGDLS and YYNGEE. CDR3 length: 16 residues.

This clonotype is medium-sized (0.01 to 0.1%) by share. The chain uses TRBV5-6 and TRBJ2-5, with no clear D. The germline CDR1 and CDR2 sequences are SGHDT and YYEEEE. The CDR3 length is 11 residues. The ends were cut back, 1 base at V and 5 bases at J, with 3 bases in the middle. CDR3: CASSLSETQYF. The CDR3 DNA is TGTGCCAGCAGCTTGTCCGAGACCCAGTACTTC.

This clonotype has more than one count but fewer than ten. The chain carries TRBV7-8 and TRBJ1-5, with D possibly matching TRBD1 (6 bases). Trimming shortened V by 10 bases and J by 0 bases, and 16 bases separated the two germline ends. CDR1 is SGHVS and CDR2 is FQNEAQ in the germline V gene. This CDR3 contains 15 residues. CDR3 coding DNA: TGTGCCACCCTCCTGGGACACAATAGCAATCAGCCCCAGCATTTT. It translates to CATLLGHNSNQPQHF.

The chain employs TRBV6-6 and TRBJ1-6; possible D gene TRBD1, 5 bases. The CDR3 is 16 residues long. The V end was cut by 1 base, the J end by 5 bases, with 12 bases between. Per germline, CDR1 MNHNY and CDR2 SVGAGI (reference sequence). CDR3 loop: CASSYFRQLNNSPLHF. CDR3 bases: TGTGCCAGCAGTTACTTTAGACAGCTGAATAATTCACCCCTCCACTTT.

In this sample, this clonotype turned up many times. The rearrangement links TRBV5-1 to TRBJ2-3; 7 bases are a match to TRBD2. The junction had 10 bases not matched to a gene; V was cut back by 0 bases and J by 3 bases. Germline V gene data show CDR1 as SGHRS and CDR2 as YFSETQ. The CDR3 totals 17 residues. For the CDR3, the DNA is TGCGCCAGCAGCTTGGGCTTGACAGCGGGGAGGACAGATACGCAGTATTTT. The encoded protein is CASSLGLTAGRTDTQYF.

The sample holds many counts of this clonotype. This rearrangement joins TRBV12-3 or TRBV12-4 to TRBJ1-1, with D uncertain. V dropped 6 bases and J dropped 0 bases, with 14 bases sitting between them. This CDR3 is built from 15 residues. CDR3 amino acids: CASSQAAVLNTEAFF. CDR3 nucleotide sequence: TGTGCCAGCAGCCAAGCAGCAGTCCTGAACACTGAAGCTTTCTTT.